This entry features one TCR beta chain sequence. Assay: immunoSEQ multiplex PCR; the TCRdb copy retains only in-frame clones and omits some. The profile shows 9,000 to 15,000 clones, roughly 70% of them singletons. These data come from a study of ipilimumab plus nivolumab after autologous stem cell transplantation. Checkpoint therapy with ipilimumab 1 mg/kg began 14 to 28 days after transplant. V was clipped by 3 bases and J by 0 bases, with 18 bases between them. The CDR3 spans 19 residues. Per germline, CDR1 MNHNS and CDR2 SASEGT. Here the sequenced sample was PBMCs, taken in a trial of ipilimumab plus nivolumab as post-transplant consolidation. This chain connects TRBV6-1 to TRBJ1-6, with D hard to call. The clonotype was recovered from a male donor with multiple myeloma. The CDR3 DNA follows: TGTGCCAGCAGTGAGTCTCTGGTCCGCTACAGCTCCTATAATTCACCCCTCCACTTT. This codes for CASSESLVRYSSYNSPLHF.